This TCR beta chain emerged from a study of blood T cell repertoires in COVID-19. Study as a whole: There were acute and convalescent COVID-19 samples, and they came from the United States, Italy and Spain.

Sequencing used immunoSEQ multiplex PCR; TCRdb keeps in-frame clones, though not all of them. The sample comprises some 150,000 clones, less than 90% of which are singletons, and approximately 4.7% rests with the top ten. Those who participated ranged in age from about 18 to 89 years and resided in about two dozen US areas. Cohort placement rested on clinical history that participants reported themselves. Symptom resolution, clearance, or two negative PCRs marked the recovered donors of Cohort 3. The sequence came from a woman between 45 and 60 years old who had recovered from COVID-19. The specimen sequenced was PBMCs or T cells enriched from blood (not recorded which).

CDR3: CASSEAPDRVDGYTF. In DNA, the CDR3 is TGTGCCAGCAGTGAAGCCCCTGACAGGGTGGATGGCTACACCTTC. The chain links TRBV2 to TRBJ1-2; 7 bases match TRBD1. V shed 0 bases, J shed 6 bases, and the junction held 7 bases outside the gene matches. Germline CDR1 and CDR2: SNHLY and FYNNEI. CDR3 length: 15 residues. Based on the CDR3 plus reference TRBV2 and TRBJ1-2, the full variable domain is EPEVTQTPSHQVTQMGQEVILRCVPISNHLYFYWYRQILGQKVEFLVSFYNNEISEKSEIFDDQFSVERPDGSNFTLKIRSTKLEDSAMYFCASSEAPDRVDGYTFGSGTRLTVV.